This record concerns one TCR beta chain sequence. The data are from a study of blood T cell repertoires in COVID-19. The wider study: Material from acute and convalescent COVID-19 was sourced from the United States, Italy and Spain. T cells, B-cell-depleted T cells, or PBMCs supplied cDNA or gDNA.

In the authors' workflow: By means of reference gene primer amplification, nucleated cell counts were estimated. Some clones are missing from TCRdb's copy, which holds only in-frame ones; the method was immunoSEQ multiplex PCR. That table supplies the V and J calls and clone size; D and trimming were determined from the DNA. The sample contains about 170,000 clones, approximately 82% of which appear only once. Germline V gene sequence: CDR1 MGHRA, CDR2 YSYEKL. V was shortened by 0 bases and J by 5 bases, with 13 bases between the two germline ends. This CDR3 is built from 15 residues. This clonotype was sampled from a woman of 80 years or more with active or convalescent COVID-19. V usage is TRBV4-1 and J usage is TRBJ1-1; D is possibly TRBD1 (5 bases). Sample: peripheral blood. CDR3 nucleotides: TGCGCCAGCAGCCAAGATTGGGGACGGGGGACTGAAGCTTTCTTT. Encoded protein: CASSQDWGRGTEAFF.